The TCR beta chain described here comes from a study of beta chain features in type 1 diabetes (dated by TCRdb to 2016 to 2019). Turning to the overall study: Patients and healthy donors did not differ in mean age, gender distribution, total cell number or subset yield. A total of about 110,000,000 sorted cells were examined across all samples, and a strong correlation was observed between cell number per subset and RNA yield. Regulatory and stem cell-like memory subsets were isolated from only 8 patients and roughly 8 healthy donors, whereas naive and central memory subsets came from all 30 or so donors. The study compared the TCRB repertoires of sorted circulating CD4+ T cell subsets in recently diagnosed type 1 diabetes patients with those in matched healthy donors. Findings and caveats that apply to the study as a whole: Because cDNA was sequenced instead of genomic DNA, highly expressing activated cells could be over-represented, though the groups showed no difference in activation or CD3 levels. Fewer insertions and more nucleotide deletions at VDJ recombination sites were observed in patients with type 1 diabetes, implying thymic rearrangement abnormalities. In all four CD4+ subsets, TCRB CDR3 length was moderately but significantly shorter in type 1 diabetes patients. Naive, central memory and regulatory TCRB repertoires appeared to be more alike among patients than among healthy donors. PCR might favor shorter templates, but patient and control samples were amplified and corrected together, so any skew would affect both groups equally. Because small numbers of individuals were included in the HLA sub-analyses, any influence of HLA type on TCRB rearrangement was left unresolved.

The entire isolated RNA was reverse transcribed using the High Capacity cDNA Reverse Transcription Kit, and thus expressed TCRB transcripts were sequenced. Deep immunoSEQ sequencing was performed on naive, central memory and regulatory T cell samples, with an average of around 3.5 million total reads per sample. Sorted cells were lysed in RLT buffer, and RNA was extracted using DNase-treated RNeasy Micro or Mini kits according to cell number. Each cell subset was processed separately to prevent cross-contamination, with patient and healthy donor samples processed together. The immunoSEQ multiplex PCR was used to amplify TCRB sequences from cDNA, generating 87-bp fragments that spanned the CDR3 region. Sequencing of the amplicons was performed on the Illumina HiSeq platform. In the authors' own workflow: PCR bias was computationally corrected using synthetic template baselines, reads within Hamming distance 2 were collapsed, and singletons that could not be merged were discarded. By aligning reads against IMGT, V, D and J genes, CDR3 length, and insertions or deletions at six rearrangement sites were assigned. Within each subset, clonotype counts were normalized to sorted cell number, after which true diversity and Gini coefficients were computed with the tcR R package. The overlap coefficient, calculated on TCRB nucleotide sequences, was used to measure repertoire sharing. Out-of-frame TCRB sequences from naive cells were analyzed as a proxy for the pre-selection repertoire. The table comes from immuneACCESS by way of TCRdb, which keeps in-frame sequences with V and J called. Part of the clones is missing from these tables; in studies checked, under half for an unresolved V gene and the rest for unknown reasons. Clone size and V and J calls were adopted from that table, with D and trimming inferred from the DNA. This sample holds 300,000 to 350,000 clones; about 13% were observed only once. The top ten constitute 0.015% of the sample.

As concerns this clone: The target of this receptor is not known. Per-base qualities were not stored, and no clone one base away is much larger.

A single peripheral blood draw of approximately 120 mL on average was collected from each donor into heparinised tubes. Using a panel that included CD45RO, CCR7, CD25, CD127, CD95 and CD27, naive, central memory, regulatory and stem cell-like memory CD4+ T cells were sorted on a BD FACSAria II. A purity above 95% was achieved for all sorted populations. Right away, PBMCs were isolated by Lymphoprep density gradient centrifugation and were stained directly, with no culture step. So that batch effects would be minimized, each experiment stained and sorted samples in pairs, pairing one healthy donor with one patient. There are 13 amino acids in the CDR3, from cysteine to phenylalanine inclusive. Just CDR3 DNA is preserved here, 39 bases in frame from base 1. For this chain, trimming is 7 bases at the V end and 6 bases at the J end, and the number of junction bases without a gene match is 10. Taken from the germline V gene (reference sequence), the CDR1 and CDR2 loops are GTSNPN and SVGIG.

The sequence was collected from a woman aged 18-29 years with type 1 diabetes. The rearranged segments are TRBV30 and TRBJ1-1, with 8 bases aligning to TRBD1. Sequenced material: naive CD4+ T cells from blood. Read against the paper, the sample's cell subset or site label means: true naive CD4+ T cells. This receptor has the CDR3 CASNPDRGAEAFF. The DNA reads TGTGCCTCGAACCCCGACAGGGGCGCTGAAGCTTTCTTT.